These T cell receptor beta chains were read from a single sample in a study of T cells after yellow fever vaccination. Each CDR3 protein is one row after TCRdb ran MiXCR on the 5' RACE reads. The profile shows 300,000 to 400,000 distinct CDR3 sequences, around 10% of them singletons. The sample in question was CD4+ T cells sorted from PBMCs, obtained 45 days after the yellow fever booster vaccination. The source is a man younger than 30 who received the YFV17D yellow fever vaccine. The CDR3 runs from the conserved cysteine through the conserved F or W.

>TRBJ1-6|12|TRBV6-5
CASTNDRAPLHF
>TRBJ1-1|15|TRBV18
CASSLTDRADTEAFF
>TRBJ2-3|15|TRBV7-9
CASINPGESVYAQYF
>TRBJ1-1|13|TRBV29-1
CSVQGQLNTEAFF
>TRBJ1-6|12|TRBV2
CASKGGDSPLHF
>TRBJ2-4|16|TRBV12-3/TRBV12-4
CATGLAGGLAKNIQYF
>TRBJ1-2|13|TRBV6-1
CASSPDRFGGYTF
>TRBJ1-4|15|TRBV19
CASSTPDTINEKLFF
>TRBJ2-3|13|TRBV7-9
CASSYENTDTQYF
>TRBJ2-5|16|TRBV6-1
CASYLTGWRAQETQYF
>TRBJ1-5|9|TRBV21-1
CAISQPQHF
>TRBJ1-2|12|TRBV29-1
CSVGGTGIGYTF
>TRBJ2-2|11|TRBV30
CAWSLSWELFF
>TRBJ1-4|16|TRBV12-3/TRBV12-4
CASSRIRGGGLEKLFF
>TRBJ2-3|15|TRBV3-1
CASSRSPGGQDTQYF
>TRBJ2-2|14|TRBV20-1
CSALGTPGTGELFF
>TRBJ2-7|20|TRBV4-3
CASSQDRVRRRTGQSYEQYF
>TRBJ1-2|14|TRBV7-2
CASRTARGQGPYTF
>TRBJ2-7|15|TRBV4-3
CASSQDRGSSYEQYF
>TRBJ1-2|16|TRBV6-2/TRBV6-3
CASSYPDRTWGWGYTF
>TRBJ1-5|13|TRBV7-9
CASSLGSYQPQHF
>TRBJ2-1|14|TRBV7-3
CASGPGTRVNEQFF
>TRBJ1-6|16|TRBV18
CASSPRSSSYNSPLHF
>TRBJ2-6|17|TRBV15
CATSNPPGDPGANVLTF
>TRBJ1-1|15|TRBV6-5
CASSYSNRGRTEASF
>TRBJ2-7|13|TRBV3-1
CASSQDGRGEQYF
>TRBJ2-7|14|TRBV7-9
CASSFESPSYEQYF
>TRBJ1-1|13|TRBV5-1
CASSLQRTGAAFF
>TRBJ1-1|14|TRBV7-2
CASSPHMGGTEAFF
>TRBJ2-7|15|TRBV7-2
CASSSTTENSYEQYF
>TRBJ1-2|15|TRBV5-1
CASSLDGGANYGYTF
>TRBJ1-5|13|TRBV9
CASSFGHNQPQHF
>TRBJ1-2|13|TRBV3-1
CASSQEGFYGYTF
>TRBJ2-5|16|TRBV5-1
CATTRLSGGSQETQYF
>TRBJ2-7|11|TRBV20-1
CSARDQGLEYF
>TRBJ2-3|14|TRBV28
CASSSPGGGDTQYF
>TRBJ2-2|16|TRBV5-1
CASSSLAGGDTGELFF